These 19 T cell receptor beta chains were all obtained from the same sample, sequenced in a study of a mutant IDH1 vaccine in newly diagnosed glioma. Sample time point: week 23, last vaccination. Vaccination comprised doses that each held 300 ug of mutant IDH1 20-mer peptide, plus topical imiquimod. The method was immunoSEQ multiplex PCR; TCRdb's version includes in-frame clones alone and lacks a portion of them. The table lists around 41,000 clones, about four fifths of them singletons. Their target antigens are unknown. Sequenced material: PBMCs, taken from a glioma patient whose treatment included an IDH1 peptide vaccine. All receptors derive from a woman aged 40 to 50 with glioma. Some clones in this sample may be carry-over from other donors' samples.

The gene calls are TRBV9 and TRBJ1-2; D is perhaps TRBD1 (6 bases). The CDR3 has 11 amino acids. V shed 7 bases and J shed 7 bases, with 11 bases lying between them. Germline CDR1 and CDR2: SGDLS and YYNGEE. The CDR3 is CASWGGAGYTF. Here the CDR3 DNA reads TGTGCCAGCTGGGGGGGGGCTGGCTACACCTTC. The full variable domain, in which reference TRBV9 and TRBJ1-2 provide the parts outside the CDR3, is DSGVTQTPKHLITATGQRVTLRCSPRSGDLSVYWYQQSLDQGLQFLIQYYNGEERAKGNILERFSAQQFPDLHSELNLSSLELGDSALYFCASWGGAGYTFGSGTRLTVV.

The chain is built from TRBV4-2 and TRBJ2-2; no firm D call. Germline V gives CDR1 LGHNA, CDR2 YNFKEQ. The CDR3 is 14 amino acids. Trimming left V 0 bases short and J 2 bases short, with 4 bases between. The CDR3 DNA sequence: TGTGCCAGCAGCCAAGATCCCAACACCGGGGAGCTGTTTTTT. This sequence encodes CASSQDPNTGELFF.

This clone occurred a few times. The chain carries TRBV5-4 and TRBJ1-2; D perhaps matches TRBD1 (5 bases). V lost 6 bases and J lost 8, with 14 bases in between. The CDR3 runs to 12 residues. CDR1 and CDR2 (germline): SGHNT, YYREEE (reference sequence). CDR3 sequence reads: CASTWGGNGYTF. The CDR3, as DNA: TGTGCCAGCACCTGGGGGGGGAACGGCTACACCTTC.

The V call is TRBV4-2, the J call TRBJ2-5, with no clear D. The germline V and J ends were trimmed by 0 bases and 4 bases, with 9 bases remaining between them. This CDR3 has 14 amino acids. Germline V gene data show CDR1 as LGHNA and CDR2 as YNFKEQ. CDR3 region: CASSQEGRGETQYF. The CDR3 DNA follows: TGTGCCAGCAGCCAAGAGGGCCGCGGAGAGACCCAGTACTTC.

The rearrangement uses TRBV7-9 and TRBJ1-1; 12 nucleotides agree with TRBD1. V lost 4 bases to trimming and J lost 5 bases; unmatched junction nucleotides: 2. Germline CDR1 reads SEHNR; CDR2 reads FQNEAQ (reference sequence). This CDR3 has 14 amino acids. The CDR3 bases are TGTGCCAGCAGCTCGGGACAGGGGGCGACTGAAGCTTTCTTT. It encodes CASSSGQGATEAFF.

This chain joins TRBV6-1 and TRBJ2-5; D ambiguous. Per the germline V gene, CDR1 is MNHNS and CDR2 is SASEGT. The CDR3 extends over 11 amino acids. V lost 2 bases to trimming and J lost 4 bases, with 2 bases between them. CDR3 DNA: TGTGCCAGCAGTGAAAGAGAGACCCAGTACTTC. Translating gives CASSERETQYF.

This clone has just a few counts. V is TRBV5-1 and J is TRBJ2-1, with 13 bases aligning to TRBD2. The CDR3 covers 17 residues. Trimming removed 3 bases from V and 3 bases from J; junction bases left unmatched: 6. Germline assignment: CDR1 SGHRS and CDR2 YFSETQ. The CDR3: CASSYNGLAGVYNEQFF. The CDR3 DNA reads TGCGCCAGCAGCTACAACGGACTAGCGGGAGTCTACAATGAGCAGTTCTTC.

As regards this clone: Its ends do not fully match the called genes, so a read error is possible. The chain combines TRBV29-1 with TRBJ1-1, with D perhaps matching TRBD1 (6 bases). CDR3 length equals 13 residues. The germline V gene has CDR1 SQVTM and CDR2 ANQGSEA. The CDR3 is CSVQDRKWSEAFF. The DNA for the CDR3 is TGCAGCGTTCAAGACAGGAAGTGGAGTGAAGCTTTCTTT.

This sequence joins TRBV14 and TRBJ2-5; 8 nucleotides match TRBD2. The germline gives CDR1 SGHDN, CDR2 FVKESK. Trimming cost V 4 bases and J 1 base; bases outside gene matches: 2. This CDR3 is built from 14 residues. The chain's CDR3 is CASSPTSGQETQYF. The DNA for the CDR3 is TGTGCCAGCAGCCCCACTAGCGGCCAAGAGACCCAGTACTTC.

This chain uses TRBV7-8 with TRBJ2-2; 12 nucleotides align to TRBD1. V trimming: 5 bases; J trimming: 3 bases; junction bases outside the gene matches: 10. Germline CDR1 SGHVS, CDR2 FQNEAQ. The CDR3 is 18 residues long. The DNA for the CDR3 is TGTGCCAGCAGCCAGGCGGGACAGGGGGCGCAGGACACCGGGGAGCTGTTTTTT. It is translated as CASSQAGQGAQDTGELFF.

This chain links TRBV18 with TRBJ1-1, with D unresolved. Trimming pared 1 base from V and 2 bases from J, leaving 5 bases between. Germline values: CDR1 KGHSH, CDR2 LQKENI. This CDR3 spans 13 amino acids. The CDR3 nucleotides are TGTGCCAGCTCACCACAGATAAACACTGAAGCTTTCTTT. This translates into CASSPQINTEAFF.

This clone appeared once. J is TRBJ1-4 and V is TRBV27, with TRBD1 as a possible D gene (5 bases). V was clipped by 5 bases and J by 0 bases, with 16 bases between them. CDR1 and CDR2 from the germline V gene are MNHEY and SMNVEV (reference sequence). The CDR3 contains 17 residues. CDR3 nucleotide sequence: TGTGCCAGCAGTCCCATGGGTGTGGGGGCAACTAATGAAAAACTGTTTTTT. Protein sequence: CASSPMGVGATNEKLFF.

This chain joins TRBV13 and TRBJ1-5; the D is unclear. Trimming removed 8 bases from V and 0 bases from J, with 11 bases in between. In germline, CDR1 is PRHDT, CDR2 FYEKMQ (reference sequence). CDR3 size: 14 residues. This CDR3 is CASPTPYSNQPQHF. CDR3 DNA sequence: TGTGCCAGCCCGACACCTTATAGCAATCAGCCCCAGCATTTT.

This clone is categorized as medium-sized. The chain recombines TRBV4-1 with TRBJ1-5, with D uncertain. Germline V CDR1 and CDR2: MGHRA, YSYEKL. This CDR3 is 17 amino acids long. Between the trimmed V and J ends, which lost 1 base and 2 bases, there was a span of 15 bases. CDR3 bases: TGCGCCAGCAGCCAAGTTGACATGGGATTCGGCAATCAGCCCCAGCATTTT. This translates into CASSQVDMGFGNQPQHF.

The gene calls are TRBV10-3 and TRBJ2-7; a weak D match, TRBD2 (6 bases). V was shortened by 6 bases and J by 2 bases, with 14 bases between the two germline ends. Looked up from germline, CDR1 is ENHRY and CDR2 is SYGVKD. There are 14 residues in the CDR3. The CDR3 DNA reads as TGTGCCATCAGCCTCGGGACTGAGACCTACGAGCAGTACTTC. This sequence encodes CAISLGTETYEQYF.

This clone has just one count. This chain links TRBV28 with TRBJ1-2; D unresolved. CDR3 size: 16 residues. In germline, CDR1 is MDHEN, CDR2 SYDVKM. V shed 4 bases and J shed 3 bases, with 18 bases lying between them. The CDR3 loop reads CASSSEYPGGDYGYTF. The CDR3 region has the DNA TGTGCCAGCAGTTCGGAGTACCCGGGAGGAGACTATGGCTACACCTTC.

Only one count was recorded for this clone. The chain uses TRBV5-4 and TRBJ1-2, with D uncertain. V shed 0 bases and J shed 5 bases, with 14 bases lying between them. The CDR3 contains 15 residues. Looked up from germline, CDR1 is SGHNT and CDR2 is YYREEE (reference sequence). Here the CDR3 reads CASSLERGSIYGYTF. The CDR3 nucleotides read TGTGCCAGCAGCTTGGAGAGAGGCTCCATTTATGGCTACACCTTC.

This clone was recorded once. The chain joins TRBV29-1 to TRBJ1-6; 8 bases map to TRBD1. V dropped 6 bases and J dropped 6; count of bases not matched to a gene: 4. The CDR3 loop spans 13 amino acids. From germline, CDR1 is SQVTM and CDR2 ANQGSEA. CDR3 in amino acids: CSVRQGSNSPLHF. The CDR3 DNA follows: TGCAGCGTCCGACAGGGGAGTAATTCACCCCTCCACTTT.

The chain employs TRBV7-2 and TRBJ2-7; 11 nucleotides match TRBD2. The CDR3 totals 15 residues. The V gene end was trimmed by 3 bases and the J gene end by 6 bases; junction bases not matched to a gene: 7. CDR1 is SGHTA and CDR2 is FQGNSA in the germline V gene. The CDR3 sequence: CASSLDSGRALEQYF. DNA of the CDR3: TGTGCCAGCAGCTTGGATAGCGGGAGGGCCCTCGAGCAGTACTTC.